This TCR beta chain was sequenced for a study of identical twins. The authors used template switching to add a universal primer site and gave cDNA unique molecular identifiers. Each CDR3 protein is one row after TCRdb ran MiXCR on the 5' RACE reads. The data hold around 1.7 million distinct CDR3 sequences, with about 31% observed a single time. In this sample, this clonotype turned up a few times. Germline loops: CDR1 SGHTA, CDR2 FQGNSA. Deletions cut 3 bases from V and 4 bases from J, with 12 bases between. The CDR3 has 15 residues. Sequencing was carried out using cord blood. The chain employs TRBV7-2 and TRBJ2-2, with a weak D call TRBD2 (6 bases). This receptor was taken from a newborn girl in good health. CDR3 coding DNA: TGTGCCAGCAGCTTTCGGAGGGTGCGCACCGGGGAGCTGTTTTTT. Translating it yields CASSFRRVRTGELFF.